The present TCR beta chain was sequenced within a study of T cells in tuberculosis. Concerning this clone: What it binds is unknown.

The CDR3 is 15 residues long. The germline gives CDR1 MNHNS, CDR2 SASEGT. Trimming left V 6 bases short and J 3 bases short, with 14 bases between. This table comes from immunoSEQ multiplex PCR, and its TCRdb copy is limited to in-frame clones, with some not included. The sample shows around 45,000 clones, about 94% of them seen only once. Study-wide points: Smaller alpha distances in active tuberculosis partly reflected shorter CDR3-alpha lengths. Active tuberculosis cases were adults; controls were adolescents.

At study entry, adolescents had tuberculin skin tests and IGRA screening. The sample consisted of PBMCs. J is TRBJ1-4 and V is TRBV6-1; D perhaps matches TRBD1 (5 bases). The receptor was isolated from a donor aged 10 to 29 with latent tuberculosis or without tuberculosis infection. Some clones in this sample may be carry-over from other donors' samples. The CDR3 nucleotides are TGTGCCAGCAGGGGGGGGACCGGGGCTAATGAAAAACTGTTTTTT. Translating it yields CASRGGTGANEKLFF.